This T cell receptor beta chain was identified during a study of read filtering for tumor transcriptome and immune sequencing. This clonotype came up many times. The library was built from roughly 400 ng RNA with molecular barcoded adaptors for alpha/delta and beta/gamma chains. Via MiXCR, TCRdb re-called the reads, giving one row per CDR3 protein. The sample lists more than 35,000 distinct CDR3 sequences, less than 15% occurring once. The CDR3 is 12 amino acids. Germline V CDR1 and CDR2: LGHDT, YNNKEL (reference sequence). V was trimmed by 5 bases and J by 6 bases, leaving 7 bases between them. This chain joins TRBV3-1 and TRBJ1-4; D might be TRBD1 (5 bases). The receptor's source is a donor at least 40 years old with multiple myeloma. Specimen: a population of CD138-negative cells sorted from bone marrow. The CDR3 sequence: CASSWGDEKLFF. CDR3 coding DNA: TGTGCCAGCAGCTGGGGGGATGAAAAACTGTTTTTT. The complete variable domain, with remaining parts taken from reference TRBV3-1 and TRBJ1-4, reads DTAVSQTPKYLVTQMGNDKSIKCEQNLGHDTMYWYKQDSKKFLKIMFSYNNKELIINETVPNRFSPKSPDKAHLNLHINSLELGDSAVYFCASSWGDEKLFFGSGTQLSVL.